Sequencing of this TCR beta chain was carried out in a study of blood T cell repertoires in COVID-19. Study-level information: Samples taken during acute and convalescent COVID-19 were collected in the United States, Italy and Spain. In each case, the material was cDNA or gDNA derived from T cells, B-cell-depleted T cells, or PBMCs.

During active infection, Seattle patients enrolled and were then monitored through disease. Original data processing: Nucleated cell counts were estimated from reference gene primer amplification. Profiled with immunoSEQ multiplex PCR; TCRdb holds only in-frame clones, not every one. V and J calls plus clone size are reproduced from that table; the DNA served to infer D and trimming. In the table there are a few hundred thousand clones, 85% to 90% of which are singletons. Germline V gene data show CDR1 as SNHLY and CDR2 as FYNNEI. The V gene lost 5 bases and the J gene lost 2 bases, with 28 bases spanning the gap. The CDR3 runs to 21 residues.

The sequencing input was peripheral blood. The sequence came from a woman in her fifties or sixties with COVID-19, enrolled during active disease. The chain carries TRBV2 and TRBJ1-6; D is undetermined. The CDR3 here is CASSPPVTGLRRSTYNSPLHF. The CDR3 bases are TGTGCCAGCAGTCCCCCCGTAACGGGTCTTCGAAGGTCTACCTATAATTCACCCCTCCACTTT.